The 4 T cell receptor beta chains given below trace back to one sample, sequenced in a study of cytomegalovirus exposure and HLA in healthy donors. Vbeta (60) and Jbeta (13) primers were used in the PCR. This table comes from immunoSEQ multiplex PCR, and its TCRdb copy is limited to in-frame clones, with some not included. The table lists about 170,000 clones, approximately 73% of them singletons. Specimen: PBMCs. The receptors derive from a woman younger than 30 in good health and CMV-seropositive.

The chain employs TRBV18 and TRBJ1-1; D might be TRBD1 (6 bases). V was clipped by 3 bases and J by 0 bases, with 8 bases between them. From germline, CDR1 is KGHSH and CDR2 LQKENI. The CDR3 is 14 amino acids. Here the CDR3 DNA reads TGTGCCAGCTCACCGGGGACAATGAACACTGAAGCTTTCTTT. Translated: CASSPGTMNTEAFF.

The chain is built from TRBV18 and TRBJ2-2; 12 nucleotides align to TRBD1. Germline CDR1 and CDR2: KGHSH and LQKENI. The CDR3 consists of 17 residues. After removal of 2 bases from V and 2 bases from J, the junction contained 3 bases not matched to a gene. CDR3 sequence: CASSPSGTGGNTGELFF. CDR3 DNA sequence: TGTGCCAGCTCACCAAGTGGGACAGGGGGCAACACCGGGGAGCTGTTTTTT.

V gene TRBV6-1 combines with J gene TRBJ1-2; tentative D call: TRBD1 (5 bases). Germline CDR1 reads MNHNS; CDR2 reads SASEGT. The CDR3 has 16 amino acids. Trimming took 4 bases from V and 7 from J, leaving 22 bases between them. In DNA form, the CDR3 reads TGTGCCAGCAGTGTTATTCTACAGGAAGCAGTGGGTGGCTACACCTTC. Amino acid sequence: CASSVILQEAVGGYTF.

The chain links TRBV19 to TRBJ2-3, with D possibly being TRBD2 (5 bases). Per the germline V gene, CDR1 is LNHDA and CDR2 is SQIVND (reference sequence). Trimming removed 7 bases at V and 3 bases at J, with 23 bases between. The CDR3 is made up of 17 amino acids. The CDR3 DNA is TGTGCCAGTAATAGGGCCGGGAAAGCAAGGTCAACAGATACGCAGTATTTT. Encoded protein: CASNRAGKARSTDTQYF.